This TCR beta chain was recorded in a study of read filtering for tumor transcriptome and immune sequencing (dated by TCRdb to 2020 to 2022). In the study overall: The cohort consisted of approximately 17 male and more than 11 female patients, with a mean age of about 64 years and an age range of roughly 40 to 85. Per sample, about 3.5 to 11 million TCR-region mapped reads were obtained with IR-seq, compared with only about 80 to 1,400 with RNA-seq. One main goal was a read-filtering strategy for immune repertoire data, in particular deciding whether clonotypes backed by only one read should be removed. After DNase treatment, whole-transcriptome libraries were prepared with the TruSeq RNA Access Library Prep Kit. By revised international staging, roughly 8 patients were R-ISS I, some 17 were R-ISS II and roughly seven were R-ISS III. Using the same bone marrow samples, the study ran both targeted immune repertoire sequencing and bulk whole-transcriptome sequencing and then compared the TCR repertoires from each method. What the work shows at the level of the full study, not this receptor alone: In IR-seq, around 85% of clonotypes but approximately 4% of total reads were represented by single-read clonotypes, whereas in RNA-seq, around 73% of clonotypes and more than 35% of reads were represented by single-read clonotypes. The correlation between IR-seq and RNA-seq shared clonotype proportions rose when single-read clonotypes were removed. Rather than purified T cells, the sorted CD138-negative fraction was a mixed bone marrow immune population. IR-seq captured clonotypes at much higher depth and more reliably than RNA-seq, and smaller IR-seq throughput sufficed to identify most shared clonotypes.

Each patient had bone marrow sampled at the time of active disease. Isolation of bone marrow mononuclear cells was performed by Ficoll-Hypaque density gradient centrifugation. Myeloma plasma cells were removed and CD138-negative cells were obtained by negative selection following labeling with CD138 magnetic microbeads on a MACS separator. The purity of the isolated cells was checked by flow cytometry with CD138 antibodies on an Attune NxT. Total RNA was extracted with TRIzol reagent and quantified with a NanoDrop spectrophotometer. For each patient, paired RNA-seq and IR-seq were run on the CD138-negative bone marrow sample from that patient. CDR1 SGHVS and CDR2 FQNEAQ are derived from the germline V gene. The CDR3 spans 12 residues, from the cysteine through the phenylalanine. Here the CDR3 DNA is all that survives: 36 bases in frame from base 1. Starting from 400 to 450 ng RNA, TCR libraries were constructed with the Immunoverse kit using molecular barcoded adaptors that cover the alpha/delta and beta/gamma chains. TCR library preparation was performed with the same RNA that was used for transcriptome sequencing. Sequencing of the TCR libraries was done on an Illumina HiSeq 4000 with 2 x 150 cycles. The published analysis was carried out like this. MiXCR aligned TCR reads to human V, D, J and C references and assembled the aligned reads into CDR3 clonotypes, with quality filtering and error correction included. Clonotype counts and gene usage diversity were analyzed with the tcR package in R. Raw mapping reads were checked after the RNA-seq reads had been mapped by STAR aligner version 2.5.3a onto the human GRCh37 genome. To test the effect of sequencing depth on detected clonotypes, IR-seq fastq files were randomly downsampled using Seqtk 1.3. The public reads were quality trimmed at Q25 with fastp and then assembled into clones with MiXCR by TCRdb, keeping productive beta chains. Entries that share a CDR3 protein sequence are merged under the most common genes and DNA. In this record, the V and J calls reflect TCRdb's handling and not the investigators' own analysis. The sample contains some 48,000 distinct CDR3 sequences, 15% to 20% of them found a single time. The ten largest clones take up 15% of the sample.

This clonotype came up many times. No cognate antigen has been identified for it. Base qualities are not at hand, and no much larger clone is one base apart. The sample comprised a population of CD138-negative cells sorted from bone marrow. In light of the paper, this sample's cell subset or site label describes: bone marrow mononuclear cells depleted of CD138+ plasma/myeloma cells by negative magnetic selection. The chain couples TRBV7-8 to TRBJ1-3; a confident D gene designation cannot be given. The clonotype comes from a donor older than 35 with multiple myeloma. The DNA sequence reads TGTGCGTCGTCGTTCCCCGGGGACACCATATATTTT. It is translated as CASSFPGDTIYF.